The 26 T cell receptor beta chains given below trace back to one sample, sequenced in a study of cytomegalovirus exposure and HLA in healthy donors. PCR primers comprised 60 Vbeta and 13 Jbeta primers. The table came from immunoSEQ multiplex PCR; TCRdb's copy has only in-frame clones and leaves some out. The sample has 120,000 or so clones; 75% are singletons. The sample was PBMCs. These receptors came from a woman aged 50 to 65 in good health and CMV-seronegative.

The chain employs TRBV16 and TRBJ2-5, with D maybe TRBD2 (7 bases). The CDR3 spans 14 residues. Germline lookup yields CDR1 KGHSY and CDR2 FQNENV. V was pared by 2 bases and J by 3 bases, with 10 bases between. DNA for the CDR3: TGTGCCAGCAGCCAAGCGGGGGCGGAAGAGACCCAGTACTTC. Its protein product is CASSQAGAEETQYF.

This clone was counted many times. This chain uses TRBV7-9 with TRBJ1-5; D is undetermined. Germline V gene lookup returns CDR1 SEHNR and CDR2 FQNEAQ (reference sequence). Trimming shortened V by 6 bases and J by 4 bases, and 10 bases separated the two germline ends. The CDR3 runs 13 residues. This CDR3 is CASRSGLNQPQHF. The CDR3 bases are TGTGCCAGCAGATCGGGGTTAAATCAGCCCCAGCATTTT.

CDR3 amino acids: CASASGQGQPKQYF. For the CDR3, the DNA is TGTGCCAGCGCAAGTGGACAGGGACAACCGAAGCAGTACTTC. The chain carries TRBV5-8 and TRBJ2-7; 8 nucleotides agree with TRBD1. CDR1 is SGHTS and CDR2 is YDEGEE in the germline V gene. V gave up 7 bases and J gave up 8 bases; unmatched junction bases: 14. The CDR3 has 14 residues.

This chain joins TRBV7-2 and TRBJ2-1, with 9 bases that match TRBD1. The V segment lost 2 bases and the J segment 6 bases; nucleotides outside the gene matches: 17. Germline-derived CDR1 and CDR2 are SGHTA and FQGNSA. This CDR3 has 19 amino acids. The DNA of the CDR3 is TGTGCCAGCAGCTTATGGGAAGGGACAGGGAGATTTACAGGCAATGAGCAGTTCTTC. Translating it yields CASSLWEGTGRFTGNEQFF.

The chain links TRBV19 to TRBJ1-2; weak D call: TRBD1 (6 bases). The CDR3 runs to 15 residues. The V gene's germline CDR1 is LNHDA and CDR2 SQIVND (reference sequence). Trimming stripped 5 bases from V and 4 bases from J, with 17 bases between. The CDR3 nucleotides read TGTGCCAGTAGTCCGACTTGGACAGAGGGCTATGGCTACACCTTC. Protein product: CASSPTWTEGYGYTF.

This clone has just one count. The V and J genes are TRBV7-2 and TRBJ2-5; possible D gene TRBD1, 6 bases. TRBJ2-7 matches the DNA end more closely, so the J call is doubtful. Germline V gene data show CDR1 as SGHTA and CDR2 as FQGNSA. The CDR3 is 15 amino acids. The CDR3 sequence: CASSQSPGQNYEQYF. The CDR3 bases are TGTGCCAGCAGCCAATCCCCGGGACAAAACTACGAGCAGTACTTC.

This clone was detected a few times. The gene calls are TRBV4-1 and TRBJ2-3, with D tentatively TRBD1 (6 bases). CDR1 and CDR2 from the germline V gene are MGHRA and YSYEKL. The CDR3 covers 13 residues. Between the trimmed V and J ends, which lost 3 bases and 7 bases, there was a span of 11 bases. The CDR3 region has the DNA TGCGCCAGCAGCCACGGACAGACAAATACGCAGTATTTT. As protein: CASSHGQTNTQYF.

V is TRBV27 and J is TRBJ2-2; 8 bases map to TRBD1. CDR3 length: 15 amino acids. Germline V gene data show CDR1 as MNHEY and CDR2 as SMNVEV (reference sequence). V was clipped by 3 bases and J by 6 bases; unmatched bases: 6. The CDR3 nucleotides read TGTGCCAGCAGTTTCCAGGGGGCATTGGCCGGGGAGCTGTTTTTT. The encoded protein is CASSFQGALAGELFF.

The chain uses TRBV4-1 and TRBJ1-6, with 7 bases lining up with TRBD1. V lost 5 bases and J lost 10; bases outside the gene matches: 14. The V gene's germline CDR1 is MGHRA and CDR2 YSYEKL. This CDR3 contains 16 residues. The CDR3 is CASSSPPGQLWSPLHF. CDR3 sequence (DNA): TGCGCCAGCAGCTCCCCACCGGGACAGCTATGGTCACCCCTCCACTTT.

The chain is built from TRBV5-1 and TRBJ2-7, with TRBD1 as a possible D gene (6 bases). The CDR3 spans 12 residues. Per germline, CDR1 SGHRS and CDR2 YFSETQ. Trimming shortened V by 4 bases and J by 7 bases, and 12 bases separated the two germline ends. CDR3: CASSATDREQYF. As DNA, the CDR3 is TGCGCCAGCAGCGCAACCGACAGGGAGCAGTACTTC.

The V gene is TRBV19, the J gene TRBJ1-1; 7 bases are a match to TRBD1. CDR3 length: 17 amino acids. The V and J ends lost 1 base and 1 base, in that order; junction bases with no gene match: 9. The germline gives CDR1 LNHDA, CDR2 SQIVND (reference sequence). The CDR3: CASSIGPLGQKNTEAFF. The CDR3 DNA sequence: TGTGCCAGTAGTATAGGGCCCTTGGGACAGAAGAACACTGAAGCTTTCTTT.

The table lists this clone with a few counts. One end of the junction does not line up with germline, which may come from a read error. V and J are TRBV7-9 and TRBJ2-7, with D possibly matching TRBD1 (8 bases). The V gene's germline CDR1 is SEHNR and CDR2 FQNEAQ (reference sequence). The CDR3 extends over 12 amino acids. The CDR3, as DNA: TGTTCCAGCAGCGGGACAGGCTACGAGCAGTACTTC. Its protein is CSSSGTGYEQYF.

The gene calls are TRBV5-8 and TRBJ2-2, with D perhaps TRBD1 (6 bases). V lost 0 bases and J 0 bases, leaving 15 bases between the germline ends. Per germline, CDR1 SGHTS and CDR2 YDEGEE. The CDR3 length is 18 residues. The CDR3 DNA follows: TGTGCCAGCAGCTTGGAGGCAGGGGCCCCCTCGAACACCGGGGAGCTGTTTTTT. This encodes CASSLEAGAPSNTGELFF. Looking up the rest from reference TRBV5-8 and TRBJ2-2 gives the full variable domain: EAGVTQSPTHLIKTRGQQATLRCSPISGHTSVYWYQQALGLGLQFLLWYDEGEERNRGNFPPRFSGRQFPNYSSELNVNALELEDSALYLCASSLEAGAPSNTGELFFGEGSRLTVL.

The chain links TRBV5-1 to TRBJ1-1; 7 nucleotides line up with TRBD1. This CDR3 contains 15 residues. From germline, CDR1 is SGHRS and CDR2 YFSETQ. With V trimmed by 0 bases and J by 6 bases, 8 bases remained unmatched. For the CDR3, the DNA is TGCGCCAGCAGCTTGGGACAGGGCCGTTTTGCTGAAGCTTTCTTT. Its translation is CASSLGQGRFAEAFF. Variable domain in full (rest from reference TRBV5-1 and TRBJ1-1): KAGVTQTPRYLIKTRGQQVTLSCSPISGHRSVSWYQQTPGQGLQFLFEYFSETQRNKGNFPGRFSGRQFSNSRSEMNVSTLELGDSALYLCASSLGQGRFAEAFFGQGTRLTVV.

The genes are TRBV6-5 and TRBJ1-1; 8 bases line up with TRBD1. Germline CDR1 MNHEY, CDR2 SVGAGI. The length of the CDR3 is 13 residues. J gave up 4 bases and V 5 bases, and 3 bases lay outside the gene matches. The CDR3 nucleotides are TGTGCCAGCAGTGGACAGGGACCCACTGAAGCTTTCTTT. Residues: CASSGQGPTEAFF.

The sample holds many counts of this clone. The chain joins TRBV2 to TRBJ1-1; 9 positions agree with TRBD1. Germline V gene lookup returns CDR1 SNHLY and CDR2 FYNNEI. CDR3 length: 13 amino acids. The V and J ends lost 6 bases and 1 base, in that order; junction bases with no gene match: 0. The CDR3 nucleotides read TGTGCCAGCAGGGACAGGGGGAACACTGAAGCTTTCTTT. This codes for CASRDRGNTEAFF.

The chain has TRBV18 and TRBJ1-2; tentatively, D is TRBD1 (5 bases). The ends were cut back, 2 bases at V and 0 bases at J, with 10 bases in the middle. Germline loops: CDR1 KGHSH, CDR2 LQKENI. CDR3 size: 15 residues. As DNA, the CDR3 is TGTGCCAGCTCACCAGATGGGGCAGCTAACTATGGCTACACCTTC. This codes for CASSPDGAANYGYTF.

Only a few counts were recorded for this clone. V gene TRBV7-9 combines with J gene TRBJ1-5; TRBD1 is a possible D gene (6 bases). The CDR3 totals 17 residues. The V end lost 5 bases, the J end lost 1 base, and 18 bases lay between the germline ends. Looked up from germline, CDR1 is SEHNR and CDR2 is FQNEAQ (reference sequence). The CDR3 coding sequence is TGTGCCAGCAGCGGGGGCCTGGCGGGAGGAAGCAATCAGCCCCAGCATTTT. This translates into CASSGGLAGGSNQPQHF. Filled out from reference TRBV7-9 and TRBJ1-5, the complete variable domain reads DTGVSQNPRHKITKRGQNVTFRCDPISEHNRLYWYRQTLGQGPEFLTYFQNEAQLEKSRLLSDRFSAERPKGSFSTLEIQRTEQGDSAMYLCASSGGLAGGSNQPQHFGDGTRLSIL.

J is TRBJ1-1 and V is TRBV7-9; TRBD1 might be the D (5 bases). The CDR3 sequence is 17 residues long. Per the germline V gene, CDR1 is SEHNR and CDR2 is FQNEAQ (reference sequence). Trimming stripped 2 bases from V and 3 bases from J, with 19 bases between. The CDR3 spells CASSLRPSGGKDTEAFF. CDR3 sequence (DNA): TGTGCCAGCAGCTTACGCCCAAGTGGGGGGAAGGACACTGAAGCTTTCTTT.

The V gene is TRBV2, the J gene TRBJ2-7, with D tentatively TRBD2 (6 bases). Germline values: CDR1 SNHLY, CDR2 FYNNEI. The CDR3 is 12 amino acids. V dropped 8 bases and J dropped 5 bases, with 13 bases sitting between them. The CDR3 nucleotides read TGTGCCAGCCGGGAGCCCACCCACGAGCAGTACTTC. Amino acids: CASREPTHEQYF.

The rearrangement uses TRBV9 and TRBJ2-1; 9 nucleotides align to TRBD1. This CDR3 has 16 amino acids. CDR1 is SGDLS and CDR2 is YYNGEE in the germline V gene. After removal of 3 bases from V and 7 bases from J, the junction contained 11 bases not matched to a gene. Here the CDR3 DNA reads TGTGCCAGCAGCGGGGGGGCGGGACAGGGTTTAAATGAGCAGTTCTTC. This translates into CASSGGAGQGLNEQFF. The full variable domain, its missing parts supplied by reference TRBV9 and TRBJ2-1, is DSGVTQTPKHLITATGQRVTLRCSPRSGDLSVYWYQQSLDQGLQFLIQYYNGEERAKGNILERFSAQQFPDLHSELNLSSLELGDSALYFCASSGGAGQGLNEQFFGPGTRLTVL.

This clone has a handful of counts. The rearrangement joins TRBV6-1 to TRBJ2-5; possibly TRBD2 for D (5 bases). The V gene's germline CDR1 is MNHNS and CDR2 SASEGT. V was trimmed by 6 bases and J by 3 bases, leaving 14 bases between them. This CDR3 spans 14 amino acids. Here the CDR3 reads CASSQSRVEETQYF. The CDR3 DNA reads as TGTGCCAGCAGCCAGTCGAGGGTCGAAGAGACCCAGTACTTC.

The chain employs TRBV28 and TRBJ1-1; 7 nucleotides line up with TRBD1. This CDR3 has 14 amino acids. Losses at the gene ends were 6 bases for V and 3 bases for J; bases not matched to a gene: 7. In germline, CDR1 is MDHEN, CDR2 SYDVKM. CDR3 nucleotide sequence: TGTGCCAGCAGACGTGACAGGGCGGACACTGAAGCTTTCTTT. Translated: CASRRDRADTEAFF.

The chain joins TRBV29-1 to TRBJ1-4; D not certain. V dropped 5 bases and J dropped 8 bases, with 9 bases sitting between them. Germline V CDR1 and CDR2: SQVTM, ANQGSEA. This CDR3 region has 11 residues. The CDR3 spells CSVPVGEKLFF. CDR3 nucleotide sequence: TGCAGCGTTCCCGTCGGGGAAAAACTGTTTTTT.

This clone was recorded a few times. V and J are TRBV28 and TRBJ2-5; D gene unclear. CDR3 length: 11 residues. Germline loops: CDR1 MDHEN, CDR2 SYDVKM. V gave up 5 bases and J gave up 7 bases, with 8 bases separating them. The chain's CDR3 is CASSTITTQYF. As DNA, the CDR3 is TGTGCCAGCAGTACTATAACGACCCAGTACTTC.

The rearrangement uses TRBV7-2 and TRBJ2-5; unclear D gene. The CDR3 is 11 amino acids. V lost 4 bases and J lost 10, with 10 bases in between. Germline CDR1 reads SGHTA; CDR2 reads FQGNSA. In DNA form, the CDR3 reads TGTGCCAGCAGCTCCACGAGAGGCCAGTACTTC. Translation: CASSSTRGQYF.